This record looks at one TCR beta chain sequence and its context. CDR1 and CDR2 from the germline V gene are MNHNS and SASEGT. CDR3 length equals 15 residues. The germline V and J ends were trimmed by 2 bases and 3 bases, with 8 bases remaining between them. This entry belongs to a study of cytomegalovirus exposure and HLA in healthy donors. This PCR relied on a set of 60 Vbeta primers and 13 Jbeta primers. Measured with immunoSEQ multiplex PCR; TCRdb has only the in-frame clones, and not every one. The top ten clones hold 1% to 1.5% of a sample with approximately 160,000 clones, over 75% of them seen once.

This clonotype was obtained from a middle-aged man in good health and CMV-seropositive. The V gene is TRBV6-1, the J gene TRBJ1-6; D is undetermined. Sequences were obtained from PBMCs. Here the CDR3 reads CASSETIRYNSPLHF. DNA for the CDR3: TGTGCCAGCAGTGAAACAATCCGCTATAATTCACCCCTCCACTTT.